Given below is one T cell receptor beta chain in context. Its target is not known. Germline V gives CDR1 MDHEN, CDR2 SYDVKM. There are 13 residues in the CDR3. Germline trimming cut 7 bases from V and 9 bases from J; bases unmatched to any gene: 7. The source of the sample is a study of cytomegalovirus exposure and HLA in healthy donors. Study overall: Earlier, some 180 million T cells were analyzed, and some 120 million unique TCR beta sequences were found among them.

Both 60 Vbeta primers and 13 Jbeta primers went into the PCR. The table came from immunoSEQ multiplex PCR; TCRdb's copy has only in-frame clones and leaves some out. In the table there are over 75,000 clones, 82% of which are singletons. Study results and caveats: Sequencing probably produced one cluster of sequence variants that were highly shared.

This receptor was taken from a young man in good health and CMV-seropositive. The V gene is TRBV28, the J gene TRBJ1-1; the match to TRBD1 covers 11 bases. Sequencing input: PBMCs. CDR3 in amino acids: CASTRTGGSKAFF. CDR3 DNA sequence: TGTGCCAGCACTCGGACAGGGGGCTCGAAAGCTTTCTTT.